This T cell receptor (beta chain) stems from a study of cytomegalovirus exposure and HLA in healthy donors (TCRdb year 2017). For context, the study as a whole: An earlier analysis of approximately 640 of the donors reported roughly 270 Gb of sequence data and 117 million unique TCR beta sequences from some 180 million T cells. An early release covering roughly 640 HLA-typed donors comprised about 310 gigabases of sequencing data and 65 million to 100 million unique TCR sequences. Of the 350 to 450 genotyped donors, less than 85% were placed in the genetic ancestry cluster associated with self-reported Caucasian donors. The study aimed to test whether cataloging public T cell receptors could reveal signatures of past pathogen exposure. The T cell repertoires of about 700 subjects were profiled by immunosequencing and related to cytomegalovirus serostatus. A separate validation cohort of about 110 different subjects was used in addition to the 666-subject first cohort. To predict cytomegalovirus infection status, the study combined high-throughput TCR immunosequencing, statistical association of individual TCRs with disease status, and machine learning. To study patterns of TCR occurrence, a later analysis re-analyzed previously published TCR beta repertoires from around 660 donors and added high-resolution HLA genotyping. Rather than using new phenotypic data, the later analysis identified candidate immune exposures from TCR beta sequences and from how often those sequences occurred across donors. An earlier analysis of 587 of the donors used high-throughput TCR beta sequencing to judge whether each TCR beta V gene segment behaved as functional or pseudogenic. Alongside the repertoire data, information on donor age, sex, ethnicity and CMV serostatus was compiled. A later genetic analysis used genome-wide SNP genotypes for about three fifths of the 666 donors, treating that subset as a discovery cohort. All discovery cohort repertoires had been generated using a single sequencing platform. Class I and class II HLA loci were covered by the typing at four-digit resolution. Typing coverage varied by locus: about 620-630 donors for A, B, C, DRB1 and DQB1; under 550 for DQA1; over 600 for DPA1; fewer than 480 for DPB1. Roughly 5 DR-DQ haplotypes were treated as single units for association and clustering because of strong linkage in the cohort. Among a few hundred genotyped donors of the cohort, an average of around 240,000 unique TCR beta nucleotide sequences were sequenced per donor, about a sixth of them non-productive.

Paper-wide results and their limitations: A later analysis found that HLA-associated TCR beta chains were more clonally expanded and had lower generation probabilities than equally common non-associated chains. In vitro tests confirmed that a few of the cytomegalovirus-associated TCR beta chains recognize cytomegalovirus antigens. Broadly in line with IMGT annotations, most TCR beta V segments showed up in productive rearrangements about 90% or about 30% of the time in an earlier analysis of approximately 640 of the donors. HLA typing was unavailable for some donors at each locus, so association tests used only the typed subset. According to the authors, the approach could potentially be generalized to other disease states and immunological phenotypes. A later analysis reported that several top co-occurrence clusters appeared linked to parvovirus B19, influenza, CMV and Epstein-Barr virus. The sequencing pipeline was judged likely to have produced a cluster of highly shared sequence variants as a technical artifact. In a later analysis, TCR association rates were found to vary across HLA loci, with the most associated TCRs seen for DRB1 alleles and the fewest for HLA-C alleles. Most TCR sequences were observed very rarely across donors, whereas some public TCRs were present in many individuals. Only TCR beta chains were sequenced in this cohort, and the absence of alpha or paired-chain data limited detectable features. A later genetic analysis reported fewer N-insertions in productive TCRs among donors in an Asian-associated ancestry cluster than the approximately 700-donor mean. When HLA alleles, especially DR and DQ, strongly co-occurred, attributing TCR associations to individual alleles was difficult. CMV serostatus was the only immune exposure information available for the cohort. An association between a missense DCLRE1C variant and V-gene and J-gene trimming of TCR beta chains was found in a later genetic analysis and replicated in an independent cohort. The classifier was reported to diagnose cytomegalovirus status with high specificity and sensitivity in both the original and validation cohorts. A further reported finding was that TCR beta sequences accurately predicted the HLA-A and HLA-B alleles for most subjects in the first cohort. Because counts were too low, seventeen rarely observed V segments, including chromosome 9 orphons, were excluded from the earlier analysis of about 500 of the donors. Roughly uniform sequencing depth across donors was assumed in presence/absence analyses, although this assumption may not hold. Linkage disequilibrium might explain the correlated functional status among segregating V segments, but an unknown experimental factor could not be excluded. In a later analysis, most CMV-associated TCR beta chains were found to appear HLA-restricted, with HLA associations seemingly driven largely by CMV exposure. The study gave a list of roughly 150 TCR beta chains associated with cytomegalovirus. A later analysis associated roughly 17,000 TCR beta sequences with specific HLA alleles at a false discovery rate of 0.05.

As regards this clone: Its antigen remains undetermined. Per-nucleotide qualities are absent, and no much larger clonotype sits a single base away.

Library construction relied on the immunoSEQ multiplex PCR assay. For the multiplex PCR, a mixture combining 60 forward primers for TCR Vbeta segments and 13 reverse primers for TCR Jbeta segments was used. A multiplex PCR assay on genomic DNA amplified the CDR3 region of rearranged TCR beta genes. On the Illumina HiSeq System, the amplified TCR beta libraries were sequenced as 87-base-pair reads. In the original analysis: In a later analysis, tens of millions of unique TCR beta chains were counted across the approximately 620 repertoires, and roughly 11 million of these chains were shared by at least two donors. A nearest-neighbor algorithm error-corrected the raw reads and collapsed the reads into unique sequences, merging closely related sequences to remove PCR and sequencing errors. V, D and J gene segments were assigned by aligning CDR3 sequences to IMGT reference sequences. For a sequence to be retained, a match of at least six nucleotides was required to both a V gene segment and a J gene segment. Rearrangements were classified as productive when the CDR3 lacked stop codons and remained in frame with V and J, and all other rearrangements were classified as non-productive. Following IMGT convention, CDR3 was defined as the stretch from the second conserved V-encoded cysteine up to the conserved J-encoded phenylalanine. The earlier analysis of about 500 of the donors excluded sequences that lacked an unambiguous match to a single V gene segment. In an earlier analysis of several hundred of the donors, a V segment was called functional when productive rearrangements were above 56.7%, and segregating when the standard deviation between donors exceeded 5%. A statistical classification framework was built to diagnose cytomegalovirus status from the catalog of TCR beta chain sequences. A later analysis assigned V and J genes by comparing TCR nucleotide sequences with IMGT/GENE-DB human TR gene sequences. The TCRdist pipeline was used in a later analysis to assign CDR3 sequences and most-parsimonious VDJ recombination scenarios. A later analysis defined each TCR beta chain by its CDR3 amino acid sequence plus V-gene family, and excluded reads lacking a unique V-gene family. As a way to deal with suspected cross-contamination and a sequencing artifact, a later analysis dropped 500 to 700 nucleotide sequences that were highly shared and had low generation probability. For each public chain, a later analysis derived a clonal expansion index from normalized ranks of inferred template counts within each repertoire. Generation probabilities in a later analysis came from a VDJ recombination model fitted to out-of-frame rearrangements, and those results were checked against IGoR. Hypergeometric tests were used in a later analysis to score TCR-TCR, TCR-HLA and TCR-CMV co-occurrence, with a repertoire-size bias correction applied to the TCR pairs. A later analysis estimated false discovery rates by permuting HLA or CMV assignments 20 times. In a later analysis, co-occurring TCRs were grouped using DBSCAN, with TCRdist sequence similarity added in when clustering inside HLA-allele-positive subsets. Repertoires with fewer than 30,000 or more than 120,000 public chains, plus five repertoires with anomalous nucleotide sharing, were excluded from co-occurrence clustering. TCRdb obtained this table from immuneACCESS and retained in-frame rearrangements with V and J assigned. These tables miss some clones; where compared with another copy, unresolved V genes account for less than half of the shortfall, and the remainder is unexplained. For V, J and clone size, that table is used; D and trimming come from the DNA. This sample comprises around 140,000 clones, about 79% of them detected only once. The ten largest clones capture about 1.7% of the sample.

The cohort was made up of 650 to 700 healthy bone marrow donors. At the time of sampling, every cohort member was nominally healthy, though immune exposures that went unrecorded were likely present. The donor was CMV seropositive and belonged to the group of about 290 seropositive cohort members. A peripheral blood sample was collected from each donor, and TCR beta sequencing was performed on peripheral blood mononuclear cells. Genomic DNA extraction from the blood cell samples was performed with the Qiagen DNeasy Blood Extraction Kit. The origin of this receptor is a female donor in good health and CMV-seropositive. Sequenced input: PBMCs.

The bases read TGTGCCAGCAGTCGACAGGGTAATCAGCCCCAGCATTTT. Its amino acids are CASSRQGNQPQHF. The sequence is built from TRBV6-1 and TRBJ1-5; TRBD1 fits 7 bases in the junction. CDR1 MNHNS and CDR2 SASEGT were looked up in the germline V gene. The CDR3 starts with the cysteine, ends with the phenylalanine, and has 13 residues. The sequence is cut down to CDR3 DNA, 39 bases in frame from base 1. The germline V and J ends show losses of 5 bases and 4 bases respectively, and no gene match explains 2 bases of the junction.